The sequence of this T cell receptor beta chain was determined in a study of human T cells and chemical hapten exposure. About the research overall: 0.01% DPC was applied to the upper back in patch tests, which were read at 6 days.

MiXCR, run by TCRdb on the RACE reads, gives a single entry per CDR3 protein. The sample holds fewer than 140,000 distinct CDR3 sequences; 9% to 15% are singletons and the top ten take around 1.6%. The CDR3 runs to 11 residues. V trimming: 6 bases; J trimming: 6 bases; junction bases outside the gene matches: 5. Germline assignment: CDR1 DFQATT and CDR2 SNEGSKA (reference sequence). Sample time point: pre-sensitization, week 0. The treatment here: therapeutic diphenylcyclopropenone sensitization with weekly scalp DPC. Each patch test followed a blood draw. Sequences were derived from whole blood, sampled in connection with sensitization to the hapten diphenylcyclopropenone (DPC). The chain couples TRBV20-1 to TRBJ2-7; TRBD1 matches 7 bases. This clonotype was obtained from a woman aged 50 to 60 with alopecia areata. Some clones in this sample may be carry-over from other donors' samples. Written as DNA, the CDR3 is TGCAGTGCCTTAGGGGGCTCCGAGCAGTACTTC. The encoded protein is CSALGGSEQYF.